Following are 22 T cell receptor beta chains from one sample sequenced in a study of cytomegalovirus exposure and HLA in healthy donors. 13 Jbeta primers and 60 Vbeta primers were used for the PCR. Using immunoSEQ multiplex PCR, the repertoire was profiled, and TCRdb retains in-frame clones only, with some absent. This table has over 120,000 clones, roughly 79% appearing once. Sequenced: PBMCs. These receptors were collected from a man aged 25 to 40 in good health and CMV-seropositive.

The rearrangement links TRBV28 to TRBJ2-5, with D tentatively TRBD1 (6 bases). The CDR3 is 15 residues long. V shed 6 bases and J shed 1 base, with 15 bases lying between them. The germline CDR1 and CDR2 sequences are MDHEN and SYDVKM. CDR3 loop: CASRIEGHLQETQYF. CDR3 bases: TGTGCCAGCAGGATCGAGGGACACCTCCAAGAGACCCAGTACTTC.

The genes are TRBV29-1 and TRBJ1-2; D unclear. Germline loops: CDR1 SQVTM, CDR2 ANQGSEA. The CDR3 has 10 residues. Trimming removed 6 bases from V and 8 bases from J, with 10 bases in between. This chain's CDR3 is CSVGPGGYTF. The DNA of the CDR3 is TGCAGCGTCGGACCGGGGGGCTACACCTTC.

V usage is TRBV7-2 and J usage is TRBJ2-1; 11 bases line up with TRBD2. The V segment lost 3 bases and the J segment 4 bases; nucleotides outside the gene matches: 2. Germline V gives CDR1 SGHTA, CDR2 FQGNSA. This CDR3 has 15 amino acids. CDR3 nucleotides: TGTGCCAGCAGCTTGACTAGCGGGAAATACAATGAGCAGTTCTTC. It codes for CASSLTSGKYNEQFF.

The chain joins TRBV5-6 to TRBJ2-1, with 10 bases matching TRBD2. Unmatched junction bases numbered 10, after V lost 4 bases and J lost 3 bases. The CDR3 has 17 residues. CDR1 is SGHDT and CDR2 is YYEEEE in the germline V gene. CDR3 in amino acids: CASSVLNLAGDYNEQFF. In nucleotides, the CDR3 is TGTGCCAGCAGCGTTCTTAATCTAGCGGGGGACTACAATGAGCAGTTCTTC. Looking up the rest from reference TRBV5-6 and TRBJ2-1 gives the full variable domain: DAGVTQSPTHLIKTRGQQVTLRCSPKSGHDTVSWYQQALGQGPQFIFQYYEEEERQRGNFPDRFSGHQFPNYSSELNVNALLLGDSALYLCASSVLNLAGDYNEQFFGPGTRLTVL.

This chain connects TRBV9 to TRBJ1-5, with TRBD1 as a possible D gene (6 bases). CDR1 is SGDLS, CDR2 YYNGEE, per germline. The CDR3 length is 16 residues. Trimming took off 7 bases at V and 0 bases at J, with 17 bases between the two ends. The CDR3 DNA is TGTGCCAGCGCCAACAGGGATCCTTATAGCAATCAGCCCCAGCATTTT. Translation gives CASANRDPYSNQPQHF.

This clone was picked up a small number of times. The J gene is TRBJ1-1, the V gene TRBV4-1; TRBD1 matches 9 bases. CDR3 size: 13 residues. Per germline, CDR1 MGHRA and CDR2 YSYEKL. The V and J ends lost 5 bases and 7 bases, in that order; junction bases with no gene match: 5. The CDR3 nucleotides are TGCGCCAGCAGCTATCGACAGGGGGATGAAGCTTTCTTT. It specifies CASSYRQGDEAFF.

The V gene is TRBV28, the J gene TRBJ2-3, with 8 bases aligning to TRBD1. Germline loops: CDR1 MDHEN, CDR2 SYDVKM. CDR3 length: 17 residues. After removal of 6 bases from V and 4 bases from J, the junction contained 15 bases not matched to a gene. CDR3 coding DNA: TGTGCCAGCAGCTCAGGGGGCGCGGGGCGGGACGCAGATACGCAGTATTTT. Its protein is CASSSGGAGRDADTQYF.

This chain joins TRBV15 and TRBJ2-5; tentatively, D is TRBD2 (5 bases). Trimming cost V 3 bases and J 5 bases, with 16 bases left between them. The CDR3 length is 15 residues. Germline CDR1 and CDR2: LNHNV and YYDKDF (reference sequence). Here the CDR3 reads CATSSMTGERETQYF. For the CDR3, the DNA is TGTGCCACCAGCAGCATGACCGGGGAAAGGGAGACCCAGTACTTC.

The chain carries TRBV6-6 and TRBJ2-1, with 7 positions matching TRBD2. The CDR3 runs 16 residues. With V trimmed by 2 bases and J by 1 base, 5 bases remained unmatched. From germline, CDR1 is MNHNY and CDR2 SVGAGI (reference sequence). The CDR3 DNA is TGTGCCAGCAGTTACACGGCGGGGGAGTCCTACAATGAGCAGTTCTTC. Translating gives CASSYTAGESYNEQFF.

The rearrangement joins TRBV4-2 to TRBJ2-6, with 10 bases aligning to TRBD1. Trimming removed 1 base from V and 1 base from J; junction bases left unmatched: 1. Germline V gives CDR1 LGHNA, CDR2 YNFKEQ. This CDR3 is 17 amino acids long. CDR3 DNA: TGTGCCAGCAGCCAAGGACAGGGGGCGTCTGGGGCCAACGTCCTGACTTTC. Translation gives CASSQGQGASGANVLTF.

The chain employs TRBV11-2 and TRBJ1-1; D ambiguous. This CDR3 is built from 15 residues. Germline values: CDR1 SGHAT, CDR2 FQNNGV. The V gene lost 2 bases and the J gene lost 3 bases, with 13 bases spanning the gap. The CDR3 spells CASSLRDYGDTEAFF. In DNA form, the CDR3 reads TGTGCCAGCAGCTTAAGGGATTACGGGGACACTGAAGCTTTCTTT.

The chain links TRBV6-5 to TRBJ1-2; 8 nucleotides agree with TRBD1. This CDR3 is built from 13 residues. J lost 11 bases, V lost 5 bases, and 10 bases had no gene match. The germline gives CDR1 MNHEY, CDR2 SVGAGI. The CDR3 region has the DNA TGTGCCAGCAGTGCCAGACAGGGGAGGATGTACACCTTC. It encodes CASSARQGRMYTF.

The rearrangement uses TRBV29-1 and TRBJ1-5, with D perhaps TRBD1 (6 bases). In germline, CDR1 is SQVTM, CDR2 ANQGSEA. The CDR3 is 12 amino acids. Trimming cost V 7 bases and J 6 bases, with 13 bases left between them. CDR3 sequence reads: CSAGGGGQPQHF. The CDR3 nucleotides are TGCAGCGCCGGGGGAGGGGGTCAGCCCCAGCATTTT.

This clone was counted once. The chain couples TRBV10-3 to TRBJ1-1; D perhaps matches TRBD1 (5 bases). V was shortened by 5 bases and J by 4 bases, with 17 bases between the two germline ends. Germline V CDR1 and CDR2: ENHRY, SYGVKD. CDR3 length equals 15 residues. In nucleotides, the CDR3 is TGTGCCATCAGTAGAGATTATCCCCAGGGCACTGAAGCTTTCTTT. Translated, it gives CAISRDYPQGTEAFF.

The rearrangement uses TRBV5-1 and TRBJ2-1; a weak D match, TRBD2 (7 bases). Germline CDR1 reads SGHRS; CDR2 reads YFSETQ. V lost 6 bases and J lost 6, with 16 bases in between. CDR3 length equals 14 residues. The CDR3 nucleotides are TGCGCCAGCAATGAGGGGGGGTCAAGCAATGAGCAGTTCTTC. Residues: CASNEGGSSNEQFF.

The CDR3 is CASSPQGRNTDTQYF. CDR3 sequence (DNA): TGTGCCAGCAGTCCACAGGGGCGTAACACAGATACGCAGTATTTT. The chain has TRBV7-9 and TRBJ2-3; TRBD1 matches 7 bases. Germline CDR1 is SEHNR and CDR2 is FQNEAQ (reference sequence). V lost 6 bases and J lost 2; bases outside the gene matches: 8. The CDR3 has 15 residues.

The chain couples TRBV19 to TRBJ1-5, with D possibly being TRBD1 (6 bases). The V end lost 5 bases, the J end lost 1 base, and 12 bases lay between the germline ends. The CDR3 spans 15 residues. The V gene's germline CDR1 is LNHDA and CDR2 SQIVND (reference sequence). The CDR3 DNA is TGTGCCAGTAGTGATAGTCAGGGGAGCAATCAGCCCCAGCATTTT. The encoded protein is CASSDSQGSNQPQHF.

The chain employs TRBV6-5 and TRBJ1-5; weak D call: TRBD1 (6 bases). Between the trimmed V and J ends, which lost 2 bases and 2 bases, there was a span of 13 bases. Per the germline V gene, CDR1 is MNHEY and CDR2 is SVGAGI. The CDR3 runs 16 residues. The CDR3 DNA reads TGTGCCAGCAGTTACGACCACCCAGGGGGCAATCAGCCCCAGCATTTT. This sequence encodes CASSYDHPGGNQPQHF.

As DNA, the CDR3 is TGTGCCAGCAGCCCTAGACTGGAGATCTACGAGCAGTACTTC. Translated: CASSPRLEIYEQYF. The chain carries TRBV27 and TRBJ2-7; D is unresolved. Looked up from germline, CDR1 is MNHEY and CDR2 is SMNVEV (reference sequence). CDR3 length: 14 residues. V was trimmed by 6 bases and J by 3 bases, leaving 15 bases between them.

CDR3 nucleotides: TGTGCCAGCAGCCAGGGGGCGCGGGGATTTAGTGAAAAACTGTTTTTT. This translates into CASSQGARGFSEKLFF. The rearrangement joins TRBV7-2 to TRBJ1-4, with 8 bases matching TRBD1. The germline V gene has CDR1 SGHTA and CDR2 FQGNSA. The CDR3 sequence is 16 residues long. V shed 5 bases and J 7 bases; nucleotides not matched to a gene: 12.

This chain uses TRBV10-1 with TRBJ1-4; D ambiguous. V lost 4 bases to trimming and J lost 4 bases, with 10 bases between them. The CDR3 spans 14 residues. The germline V gene has CDR1 WNHNN and CDR2 SYGVQD (reference sequence). As DNA, the CDR3 is TGCGCCAGCAGTGCGAGGGAGATTAATGAAAAACTGTTTTTT. Residues: CASSAREINEKLFF.

The gene calls are TRBV4-1 and TRBJ1-6, with TRBD1 as a possible D gene (6 bases). CDR1 is MGHRA and CDR2 is YSYEKL in the germline V gene. The CDR3 is 16 amino acids. Trimming took off 4 bases at V and 3 bases at J, with 13 bases between the two ends. CDR3 bases: TGCGCCAGCAGCCCCGGGACAAAAGTCTATAATTCACCCCTCCACTTT. It yields the protein CASSPGTKVYNSPLHF.